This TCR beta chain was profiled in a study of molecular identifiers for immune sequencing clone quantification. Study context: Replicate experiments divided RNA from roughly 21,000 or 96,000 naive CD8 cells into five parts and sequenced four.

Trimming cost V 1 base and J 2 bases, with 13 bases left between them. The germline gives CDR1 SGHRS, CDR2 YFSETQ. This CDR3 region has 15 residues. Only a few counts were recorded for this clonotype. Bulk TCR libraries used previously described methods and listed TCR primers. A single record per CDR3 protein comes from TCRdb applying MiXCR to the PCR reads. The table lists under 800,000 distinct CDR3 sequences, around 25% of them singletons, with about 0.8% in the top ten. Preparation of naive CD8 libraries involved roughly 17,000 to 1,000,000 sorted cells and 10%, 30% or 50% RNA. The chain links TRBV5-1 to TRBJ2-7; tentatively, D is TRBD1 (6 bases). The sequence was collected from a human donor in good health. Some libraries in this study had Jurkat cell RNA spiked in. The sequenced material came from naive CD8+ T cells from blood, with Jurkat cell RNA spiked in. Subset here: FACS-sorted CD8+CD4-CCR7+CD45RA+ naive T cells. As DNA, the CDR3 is TGCGCCAGCAGCTTGCGGGCAGGGGAGACCTACGAGCAGTACTTC. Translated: CASSLRAGETYEQYF. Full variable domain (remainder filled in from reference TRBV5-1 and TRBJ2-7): KAGVTQTPRYLIKTRGQQVTLSCSPISGHRSVSWYQQTPGQGLQFLFEYFSETQRNKGNFPGRFSGRQFSNSRSEMNVSTLELGDSALYLCASSLRAGETYEQYFGPGTRLTVT.